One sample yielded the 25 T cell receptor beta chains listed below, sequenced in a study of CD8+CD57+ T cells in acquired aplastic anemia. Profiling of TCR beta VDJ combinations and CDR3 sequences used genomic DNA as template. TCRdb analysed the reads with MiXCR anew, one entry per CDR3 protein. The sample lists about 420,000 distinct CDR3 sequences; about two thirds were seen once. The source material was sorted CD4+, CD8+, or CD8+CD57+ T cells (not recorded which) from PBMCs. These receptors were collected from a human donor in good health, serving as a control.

In DNA form, the CDR3 reads TGCGCCAGCAGTGTGCAGGGAGCCAATCAGCCCCAGCATTTT. Residues: CASSVQGANQPQHF. The rearrangement uses TRBV10-2 and TRBJ1-5; tentatively, D is TRBD1 (5 bases). V lost 4 bases and J lost 3, with 10 bases in between. The germline V gene has CDR1 WSHSY and CDR2 SAAADI. There are 14 residues in the CDR3.

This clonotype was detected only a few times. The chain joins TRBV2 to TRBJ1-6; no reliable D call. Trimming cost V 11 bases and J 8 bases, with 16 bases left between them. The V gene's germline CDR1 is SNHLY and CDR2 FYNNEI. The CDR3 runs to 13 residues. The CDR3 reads CAGRPQRDSPLHF. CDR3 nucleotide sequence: TGTGCCGGCCGACCGCAACGGGATTCACCCCTCCACTTT.

The CDR3 loop is CASRGMGYNAPFHF. The CDR3 nucleotides read TGTGCCAGCAGAGGGATGGGTTATAATGCGCCCTTCCACTTT. The chain is built from TRBV7-2 and TRBJ1-6; D call uncertain. The germline gives CDR1 SGHTA, CDR2 FQGNSA. This CDR3 contains 14 residues. V shed 6 bases and J shed 17 bases, with 23 bases lying between them.

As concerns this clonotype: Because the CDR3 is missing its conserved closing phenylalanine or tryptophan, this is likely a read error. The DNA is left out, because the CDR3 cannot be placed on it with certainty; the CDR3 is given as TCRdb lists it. CDR3 sequence reads: CASSETGRETPYFGP. The J gene is TRBJ1-6, the V gene TRBV2; the D segment call TRBD1 is taken from the table without a DNA check. The CDR3 is 15 amino acids long, termini counted. The germline CDR1 and CDR2 sequences are SNHLY and FYNNEI.

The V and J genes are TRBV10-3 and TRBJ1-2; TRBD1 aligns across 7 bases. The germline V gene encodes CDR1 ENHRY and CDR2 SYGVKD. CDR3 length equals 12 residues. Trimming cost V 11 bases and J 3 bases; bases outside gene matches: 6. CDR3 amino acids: CAVRDSYYGYTF. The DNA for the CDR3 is TGTGCCGTCCGGGACAGTTACTATGGCTACACCTTC.

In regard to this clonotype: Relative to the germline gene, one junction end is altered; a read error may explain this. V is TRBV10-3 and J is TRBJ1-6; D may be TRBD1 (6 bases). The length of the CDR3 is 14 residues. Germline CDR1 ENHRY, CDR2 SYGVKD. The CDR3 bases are TGTGCCATCAGTCAGCCCGACAGGAACTATGGCCTCCCCTTC. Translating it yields CAISQPDRNYGLPF.

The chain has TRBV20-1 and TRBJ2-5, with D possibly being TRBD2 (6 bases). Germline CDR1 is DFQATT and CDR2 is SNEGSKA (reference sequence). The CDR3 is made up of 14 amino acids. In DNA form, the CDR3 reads TGCAGCGTTGACGAGGGGTCCGGGAGCAAGACCCAGTACTTC. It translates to CSVDEGSGSKTQYF.

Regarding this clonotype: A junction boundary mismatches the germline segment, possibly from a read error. The DNA for the CDR3 is TGTGCCAGCAGCGGGGCTGGGAGGGAGACCCAGTACTTT. It translates to CASSGAGRETQYF. This chain connects TRBV9 to TRBJ2-3; 7 nucleotides align to TRBD2. Per germline, CDR1 SGDLS and CDR2 YYNGEE. The CDR3 is 13 amino acids.

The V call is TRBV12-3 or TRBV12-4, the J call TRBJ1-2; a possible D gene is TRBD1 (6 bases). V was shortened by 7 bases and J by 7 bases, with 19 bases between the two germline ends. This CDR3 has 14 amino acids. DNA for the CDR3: TGTGCCAGCAAGTCAGGTTCGGGGGCAGGTGGCTACACCTTC. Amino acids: CASKSGSGAGGYTF.

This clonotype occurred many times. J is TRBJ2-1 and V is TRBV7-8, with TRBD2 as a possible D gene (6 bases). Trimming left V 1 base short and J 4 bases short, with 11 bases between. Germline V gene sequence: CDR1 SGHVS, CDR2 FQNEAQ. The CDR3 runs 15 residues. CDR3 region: CASSLEEGPYNEQFF. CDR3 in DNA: TGTGCCAGCAGCTTAGAGGAGGGGCCGTACAATGAGCAGTTCTTC.

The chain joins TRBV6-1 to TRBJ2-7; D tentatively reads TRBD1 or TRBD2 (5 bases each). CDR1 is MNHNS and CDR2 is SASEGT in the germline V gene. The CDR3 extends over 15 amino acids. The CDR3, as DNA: TGTGCTAGCCGCTTAGACCTGGCAGGGAGCTACGAGCAGTACTTC. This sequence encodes CASRLDLAGSYEQYF.

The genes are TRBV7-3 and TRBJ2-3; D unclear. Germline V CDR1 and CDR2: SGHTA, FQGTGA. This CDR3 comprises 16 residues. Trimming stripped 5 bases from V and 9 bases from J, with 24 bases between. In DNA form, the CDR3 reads TGTGCCAGCAGCCACGGTACCGGAGCAGCCGTTGAGACGCAGTATTTT. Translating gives CASSHGTGAAVETQYF.

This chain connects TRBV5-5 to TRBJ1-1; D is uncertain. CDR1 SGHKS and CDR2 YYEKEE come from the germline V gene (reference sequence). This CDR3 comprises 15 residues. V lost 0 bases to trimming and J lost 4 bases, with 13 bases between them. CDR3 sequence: CASSLGGGLGTEAFF. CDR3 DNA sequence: TGTGCCAGCAGCTTGGGTGGAGGGTTGGGCACTGAAGCTTTCTTT.

The CDR3 DNA reads TGTGCCGCTCGGACCGGACAGGGGAATTCACCCCTCCACTTT. Protein: CAARTGQGNSPLHF. The chain links TRBV10-3 to TRBJ1-6; 9 positions match TRBD1. Per the germline V gene, CDR1 is ENHRY and CDR2 is SYGVKD. Losses at the gene ends were 11 bases for V and 7 bases for J; bases not matched to a gene: 9. The CDR3 is 14 residues long.

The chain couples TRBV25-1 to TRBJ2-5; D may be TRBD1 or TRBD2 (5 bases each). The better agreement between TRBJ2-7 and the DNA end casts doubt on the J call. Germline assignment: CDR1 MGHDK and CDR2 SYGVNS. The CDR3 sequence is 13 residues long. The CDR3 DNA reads TGTGCCAGCAGTGAATGGGGGAGCTACGAGCAGTACTTC. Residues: CASSEWGSYEQYF.

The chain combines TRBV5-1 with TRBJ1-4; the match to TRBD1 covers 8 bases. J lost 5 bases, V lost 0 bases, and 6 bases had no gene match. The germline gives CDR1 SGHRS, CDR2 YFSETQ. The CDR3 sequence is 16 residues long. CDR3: CASSLGAGGANEKLFF. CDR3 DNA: TGCGCCAGCAGCTTGGGCGCAGGGGGCGCGAATGAAAAACTGTTTTTT.

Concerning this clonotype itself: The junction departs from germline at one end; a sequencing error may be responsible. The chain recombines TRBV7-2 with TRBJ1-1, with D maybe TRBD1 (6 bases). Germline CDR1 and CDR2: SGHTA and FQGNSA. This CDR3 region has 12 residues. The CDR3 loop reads CASSPRGGELRF. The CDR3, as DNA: TGTGCCAGCAGCCCGCGAGGGGGGGAACTACGCTTT.

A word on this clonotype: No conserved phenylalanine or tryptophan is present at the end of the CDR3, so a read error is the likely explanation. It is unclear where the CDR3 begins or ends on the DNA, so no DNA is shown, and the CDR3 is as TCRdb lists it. The CDR3 loop is CASSQKVREVDGYT. The rearrangement links TRBV6-2 or TRBV6-3 to TRBJ1-1. The CDR3 totals 14 residues, both ends included. Germline V gene sequence: CDR1 MNHEY, CDR2 SVGEGT.

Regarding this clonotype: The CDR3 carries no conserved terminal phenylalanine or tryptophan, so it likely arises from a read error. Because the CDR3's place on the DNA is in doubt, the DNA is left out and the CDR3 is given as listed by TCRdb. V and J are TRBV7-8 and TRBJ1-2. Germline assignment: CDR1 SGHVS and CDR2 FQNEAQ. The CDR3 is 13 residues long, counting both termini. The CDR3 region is CASSLQGTTGCNL.

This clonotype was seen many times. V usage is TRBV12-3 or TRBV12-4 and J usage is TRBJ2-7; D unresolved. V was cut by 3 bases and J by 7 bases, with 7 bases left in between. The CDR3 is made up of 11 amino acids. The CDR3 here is CASSLVHEQYF. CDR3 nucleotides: TGTGCCAGCAGTTTGGTACATGAGCAGTACTTC.

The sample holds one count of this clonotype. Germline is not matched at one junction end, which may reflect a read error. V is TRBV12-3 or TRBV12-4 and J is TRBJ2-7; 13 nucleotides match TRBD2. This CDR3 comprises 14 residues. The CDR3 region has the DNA TGTGCCAGCCGCGGGACTAGCGGGGCCTACGAGCAGCACTTC. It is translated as CASRGTSGAYEQHF.

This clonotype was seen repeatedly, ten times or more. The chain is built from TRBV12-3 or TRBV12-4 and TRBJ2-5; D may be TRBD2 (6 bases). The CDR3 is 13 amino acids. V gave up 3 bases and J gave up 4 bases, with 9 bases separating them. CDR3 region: CASSFGGVETQYF. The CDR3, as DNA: TGTGCCAGCAGTTTTGGCGGGGTAGAGACCCAGTACTTC.

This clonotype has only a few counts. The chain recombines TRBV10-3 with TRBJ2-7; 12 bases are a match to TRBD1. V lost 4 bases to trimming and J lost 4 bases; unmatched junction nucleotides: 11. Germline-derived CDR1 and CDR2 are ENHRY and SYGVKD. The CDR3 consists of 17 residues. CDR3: CAISALGGQGARYEQYF. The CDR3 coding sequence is TGTGCCATCAGTGCCTTGGGGGGACAGGGGGCGCGATACGAGCAGTACTTC.

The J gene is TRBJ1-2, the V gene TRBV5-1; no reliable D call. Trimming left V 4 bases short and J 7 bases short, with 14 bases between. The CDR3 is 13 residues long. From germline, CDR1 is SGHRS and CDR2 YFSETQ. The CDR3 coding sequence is TGCGCCAGCAGCCTTGCCGCCGCAAGTGGCTACACCTTC. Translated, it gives CASSLAAASGYTF.

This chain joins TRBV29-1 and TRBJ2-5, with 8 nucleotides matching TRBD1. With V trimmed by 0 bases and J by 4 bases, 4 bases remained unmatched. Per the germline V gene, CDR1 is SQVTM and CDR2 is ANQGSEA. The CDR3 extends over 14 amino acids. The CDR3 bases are TGCAGCGTTGAAGATCTACAGGGGGTAGAGACCCAGTACTTC. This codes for CSVEDLQGVETQYF.